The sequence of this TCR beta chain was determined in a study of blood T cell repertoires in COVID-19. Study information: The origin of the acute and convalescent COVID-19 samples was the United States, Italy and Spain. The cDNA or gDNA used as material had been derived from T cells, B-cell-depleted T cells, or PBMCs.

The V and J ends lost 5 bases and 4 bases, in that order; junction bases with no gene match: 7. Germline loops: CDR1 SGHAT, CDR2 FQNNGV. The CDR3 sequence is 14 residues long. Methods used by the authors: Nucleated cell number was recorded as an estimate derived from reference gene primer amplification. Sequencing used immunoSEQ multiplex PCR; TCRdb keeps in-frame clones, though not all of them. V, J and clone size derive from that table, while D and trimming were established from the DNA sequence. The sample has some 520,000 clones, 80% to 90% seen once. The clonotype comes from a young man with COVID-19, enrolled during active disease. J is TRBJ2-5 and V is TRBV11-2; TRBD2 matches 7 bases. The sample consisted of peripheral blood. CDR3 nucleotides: TGTGCCAGCAGCCCAAGACTAGCAGGAGAGACCCAGTACTTC. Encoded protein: CASSPRLAGETQYF.